The 23 T cell receptor beta chains in this list originate from one sample, sequenced in a study of cytomegalovirus exposure and HLA in healthy donors. Profiled with immunoSEQ multiplex PCR; TCRdb holds only in-frame clones, not every one. The data contain approximately 190,000 clones, approximately 84% of them singletons. Specimen: PBMCs. Source of these receptors: a man younger than 35 in good health and CMV-seropositive.

The chain recombines TRBV18 with TRBJ2-5; D gene unclear. CDR3 length: 14 amino acids. V lost 2 bases and J 2 bases, leaving 9 bases between the germline ends. Per germline, CDR1 KGHSH and CDR2 LQKENI. The CDR3 is CASSPISGQETQYF. CDR3 in DNA: TGTGCCAGCTCACCAATTTCAGGACAAGAGACCCAGTACTTC.

The genes are TRBV30 and TRBJ2-3, with 11 bases that match TRBD2. J was trimmed by 2 bases and V by 2 bases; bases with no gene match: 3. Per the germline V gene, CDR1 is GTSNPN and CDR2 is SVGIG (reference sequence). The CDR3 has 15 residues. The CDR3 nucleotides are TGTGCCTGGAGTCAGGGACTAGCGGACACAGATACGCAGTATTTT. Its translation is CAWSQGLADTDTQYF. The full variable domain, in which reference TRBV30 and TRBJ2-3 provide the parts outside the CDR3, is SQTIHQWPATLVQPVGSPLSLECTVEGTSNPNLYWYRQAAGRGLQLLFYSVGIGQISSEVPQNLSASRPQDRQFILSSKKLLLSDSGFYLCAWSQGLADTDTQYFGPGTRLTVL.

This sequence joins TRBV27 and TRBJ2-7, with TRBD1 as a possible D gene (6 bases). With 5 bases removed from V and 0 bases from J, the gap between germline ends came to 14 bases. The CDR3 is made up of 15 amino acids. Looked up from germline, CDR1 is MNHEY and CDR2 is SMNVEV (reference sequence). The CDR3 is CASSAMGASSYEQYF. The CDR3 DNA follows: TGTGCCAGCAGTGCCATGGGGGCCTCCTCCTACGAGCAGTACTTC.

The V and J genes are TRBV25-1 and TRBJ2-7, with a possible D match to TRBD2 (7 bases). The germline V gene encodes CDR1 MGHDK and CDR2 SYGVNS. V lost 7 bases to trimming and J lost 5 bases, with 24 bases between them. This CDR3 has 16 amino acids. The CDR3 loop reads CASTLGAGVGANEQYF. The CDR3 region has the DNA TGTGCCAGCACCCTAGGGGCGGGGGTGGGGGCGAACGAGCAGTACTTC.

This chain joins TRBV30 and TRBJ2-1; 11 bases match TRBD2. Losses at the gene ends were 2 bases for V and 4 bases for J; bases not matched to a gene: 4. CDR3 length equals 15 residues. Germline lookup yields CDR1 GTSNPN and CDR2 SVGIG (reference sequence). The CDR3 loop is CAWSNSGRVYNEQFF. CDR3 coding DNA: TGTGCCTGGAGTAATAGCGGGAGGGTATACAATGAGCAGTTCTTC.

The J gene is TRBJ1-2, the V gene TRBV7-3, with a possible D match to TRBD1 (6 bases). Trimming removed 2 bases from V and 5 bases from J, with 15 bases in between. Per germline, CDR1 SGHTA and CDR2 FQGTGA. This CDR3 is built from 15 residues. CDR3 DNA: TGTGCCAGCAGCTTACGCGCGGGGGGGGCTTATGGCTACACCTTC. The encoded protein is CASSLRAGGAYGYTF.

A remark on this clone: The same CDR3 arises from other DNA sequences in this sample as well. J is TRBJ2-3 and V is TRBV2; 11 nucleotides match TRBD2. Germline CDR1 reads SNHLY; CDR2 reads FYNNEI. The junction had 6 bases not matched to a gene; V was cut back by 5 bases and J by 5 bases. The CDR3 contains 15 residues. DNA for the CDR3: TGTGCCAGCAGTTATAGCGGGAGGGCCAGAGATACGCAGTATTTT. The encoded protein is CASSYSGRARDTQYF.

This chain connects TRBV28 to TRBJ2-7; 13 positions agree with TRBD2. V shed 3 bases and J 2 bases; nucleotides not matched to a gene: 1. CDR1 and CDR2 from the germline V gene are MDHEN and SYDVKM. This CDR3 comprises 15 residues. CDR3 residues: CASSLGTSGTYEQYF. The CDR3 bases are TGTGCCAGCAGTTTGGGGACTAGCGGGACCTACGAGCAGTACTTC.

This clone was seen just once. The J gene is TRBJ2-7, the V gene TRBV9, with 11 bases identical to TRBD2. The V and J ends lost 0 bases and 0 bases, in that order; junction bases with no gene match: 2. Germline CDR1 reads SGDLS; CDR2 reads YYNGEE. This CDR3 is built from 16 residues. The CDR3: CASSVGLAGTSYEQYF. CDR3 DNA: TGTGCCAGCAGCGTAGGACTAGCGGGGACCTCCTACGAGCAGTACTTC.

V and J are TRBV5-4 and TRBJ2-5; TRBD1 matches 8 bases. V was clipped by 4 bases and J by 5 bases; unmatched bases: 10. CDR1 is SGHNT and CDR2 is YYREEE in the germline V gene (reference sequence). The CDR3 totals 15 residues. The CDR3 nucleotides are TGTGCCAGCAGCCGTGGAGGGACAGGAGGGGAGACCCAGTACTTC. It is translated as CASSRGGTGGETQYF.

This clone was observed a few times. The J gene is TRBJ2-7, the V gene TRBV6-1; a possible D gene is TRBD1 (6 bases). The germline gives CDR1 MNHNS, CDR2 SASEGT. CDR3 size: 15 residues. V was cut by 2 bases and J by 1 base, with 12 bases left in between. The CDR3 protein is CASSEMTGPSYEQYF. DNA for the CDR3: TGTGCCAGCAGTGAAATGACAGGCCCATCCTACGAGCAGTACTTC.

This clone appeared once. The chain employs TRBV4-3 and TRBJ1-2; no definite D call. Germline-derived CDR1 and CDR2 are LGHNA and YSLEER. V shed 1 base and J shed 11 bases, with 8 bases lying between them. The CDR3 is 11 residues long. The CDR3 DNA is TGCGCCAGCAGCCAAGGGGCCGGATACACCTTC. Its translation is CASSQGAGYTF.

The chain links TRBV10-3 to TRBJ1-1, with D unclear. CDR1 and CDR2 from the germline V gene are ENHRY and SYGVKD. V lost 4 bases to trimming and J lost 1 base, with 7 bases between them. This CDR3 has 13 amino acids. The CDR3 sequence: CAISVEGNTEAFF. DNA of the CDR3: TGTGCCATCAGTGTCGAGGGGAACACTGAAGCTTTCTTT.

Here the CDR3 reads CATSGGQRGYEQYF. The DNA for the CDR3 is TGTGCCACCAGCGGGGGACAGAGAGGCTACGAGCAGTACTTC. V and J are TRBV15 and TRBJ2-7; 7 positions match TRBD1. This CDR3 is built from 14 residues. Trimming removed 5 bases from V and 3 bases from J; junction bases left unmatched: 7. Germline V gives CDR1 LNHNV, CDR2 YYDKDF (reference sequence).

The chain is built from TRBV27 and TRBJ2-7; 9 bases are a match to TRBD2. J gave up 0 bases and V 8 bases, and 2 bases lay outside the gene matches. The CDR3 consists of 13 residues. The germline V gene encodes CDR1 MNHEY and CDR2 SMNVEV (reference sequence). Here the CDR3 DNA reads TGTGCCAGCGCTAGCGGGACCTCCTACGAGCAGTACTTC. Protein: CASASGTSYEQYF.

The J gene is TRBJ2-7, the V gene TRBV11-2; 8 bases match TRBD2. V lost 7 bases, J lost 0 bases, and 5 bases stayed unmatched. The CDR3 has 14 amino acids. Germline V lookup: CDR1 SGHAT, CDR2 FQNNGV. CDR3 residues: CASTLAGSSYEQYF. The DNA for the CDR3 is TGTGCCAGCACCCTAGCGGGCAGCTCCTACGAGCAGTACTTC.

J is TRBJ2-2 and V is TRBV9; 13 nucleotides line up with TRBD2. V lost 7 bases to trimming and J lost 5 bases; unmatched junction nucleotides: 17. Germline CDR1 SGDLS, CDR2 YYNGEE. The CDR3 spans 19 residues. The CDR3, as DNA: TGTGCCAGCTCTGGACCCTTAGGACTAGCGGGAGTTAGGACCGGGGAGCTGTTTTTT. It translates to CASSGPLGLAGVRTGELFF.

This chain links TRBV7-9 with TRBJ2-2, with D perhaps TRBD2 (5 bases). CDR1 is SEHNR and CDR2 is FQNEAQ in the germline V gene (reference sequence). V was cut by 2 bases and J by 4 bases, with 8 bases left in between. The CDR3 spans 14 residues. Here the CDR3 reads CASSLLGGTGELFF. The CDR3 bases are TGTGCCAGCAGCTTACTAGGAGGCACCGGGGAGCTGTTTTTT.

The rearrangement joins TRBV5-8 to TRBJ2-2, with D possibly TRBD1 on 6 matching bases. CDR1 SGHTS and CDR2 YDEGEE come from the germline V gene. The CDR3 has 16 residues. V was shortened by 5 bases and J by 1 base, with 15 bases between the two germline ends. The DNA of the CDR3 is TGTGCCAGCAGTTCCAGGACAGCGTTGAACACCGGGGAGCTGTTTTTT. It codes for CASSSRTALNTGELFF.

The V gene is TRBV4-3, the J gene TRBJ1-5; 9 nucleotides align to TRBD1. Germline assignment: CDR1 LGHNA and CDR2 YSLEER. CDR3 length equals 17 residues. J gave up 6 bases and V 0 bases, and 9 bases lay outside the gene matches. The DNA for the CDR3 is TGCGCCAGCAGCCAAGACTTTACGGACAGGGGCACTCAGCCCCAGCATTTT. Translation gives CASSQDFTDRGTQPQHF.

V gene TRBV7-9 combines with J gene TRBJ2-7; D gene ambiguous. Germline values: CDR1 SEHNR, CDR2 FQNEAQ (reference sequence). Deletions cut 3 bases from V and 0 bases from J, with 6 bases between. The CDR3 has 13 amino acids. CDR3 nucleotides: TGTGCCAGCAGCTTGCCTAGCTCCTACGAGCAGTACTTC. Its protein product is CASSLPSSYEQYF.

The chain recombines TRBV7-7 with TRBJ2-7; 12 positions match TRBD1. The J segment lost 4 bases and the V segment lost 5 bases, leaving 9 bases of the junction unmatched. The CDR3 extends over 16 amino acids. Looked up from germline, CDR1 is SSHAT and CDR2 is FNYEAQ (reference sequence). The CDR3 protein is CASSNGTGGNIYEQYF. The CDR3, as DNA: TGTGCCAGCAGCAACGGGACAGGGGGCAACATTTACGAGCAGTACTTC.

This sequence joins TRBV7-2 and TRBJ2-7; tentatively, D is TRBD2 (5 bases). Per the germline V gene, CDR1 is SGHTA and CDR2 is FQGNSA. The CDR3 covers 15 residues. The germline V and J ends were trimmed by 1 base and 3 bases, with 13 bases remaining between them. CDR3 nucleotides: TGTGCCAGCAGCTTAGGCCCCCAGAGGGACTACGAGCAGTACTTC. Protein: CASSLGPQRDYEQYF.